This T cell receptor (beta chain) was retrieved from a study of T cells after posttransplantation cyclophosphamide. This clone was counted only a few times. The assay was immunoSEQ multiplex PCR, and TCRdb's table has in-frame clones only and misses some. The sample gives around 35,000 clones, none seen only once, and the top ten clones hold roughly 5.8%. Germline values: CDR1 SGDLS, CDR2 YYNGEE. The CDR3 is made up of 12 amino acids. V lost 7 bases and J lost 7, with 12 bases in between. This chain uses TRBV9 with TRBJ2-1; D is uncertain. The sequence was obtained from a man aged 25-40 years in good health and a related stem cell transplant donor. Material for sequencing was PBMCs. CDR3 amino acids: CASSPYQNEQFF. The CDR3 coding sequence is TGTGCCAGCTCACCTTACCAGAATGAGCAGTTCTTC.